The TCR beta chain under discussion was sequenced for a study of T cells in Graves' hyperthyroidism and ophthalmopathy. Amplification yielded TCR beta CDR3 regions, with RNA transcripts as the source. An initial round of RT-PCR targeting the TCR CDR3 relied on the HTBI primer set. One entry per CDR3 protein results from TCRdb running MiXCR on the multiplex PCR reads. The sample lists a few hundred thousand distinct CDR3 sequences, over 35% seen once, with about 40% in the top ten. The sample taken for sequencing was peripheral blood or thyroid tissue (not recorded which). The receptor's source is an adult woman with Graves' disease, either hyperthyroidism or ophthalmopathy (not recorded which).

In DNA form, the CDR3 reads TGTGCCATCAGTGAGCAAGCTGGAGGAACGGGGACCCAGTACTTC. It translates to CAISEQAGGTGTQYF. The rearrangement joins TRBV10-3 to TRBJ2-5; possibly TRBD2 for D (5 bases). Trimming left V 2 bases short and J 7 bases short, with 17 bases between. Germline CDR1 reads ENHRY; CDR2 reads SYGVKD. The CDR3 totals 15 residues.